Listed below are T cell receptor beta chains from one sample, sequenced in a study of T-cell memory formation after mild COVID-19. TCRdb independently ran MiXCR on the 5' RACE reads; one entry per CDR3 protein. The repertoire has 350,000 or so distinct CDR3 sequences, 20% to 25% of them found once; the top ten carry around 13%. The source material was PBMCs or a T cell subset sorted from them (not recorded which). These receptors all come from an adult woman who had mild COVID-19 (a few samples of this study predate the infection). Cell type and time point are not known. Each CDR3 is given with its conserved first and last residue. The size of a clone is reported for some rows only, either as once, few or many, or as a class for expanded clones.

CASSLAGHSGNTIYF TRBV7-2 . TRBJ1-3
CASRKLAGQPYGYTF TRBV12-3/TRBV12-4 . TRBJ1-2
CSAQYGGSENIQYF TRBV20-1 few TRBJ2-4
CATSRVTGGGYGYTF TRBV15 . TRBJ1-2
CASSLGGGQSPPLNF TRBV7-9 . TRBJ1-2
CASSYSTTLGTEAFF TRBV6-5 . TRBJ1-1
CASSQEVRRTEAFF TRBV14 few TRBJ1-1
CASSPDSLNTEAFF TRBV7-9 . TRBJ1-1
CASSLAAGAETQYF TRBV7-9 few TRBJ2-5
CASSPGLAGLTGELFF TRBV11-2 . TRBJ2-2
CASRPRLAGGQMTETQYF TRBV12-3/TRBV12-4 few TRBJ2-5
CASSRDRGVTDTQYF TRBV5-4 few TRBJ2-3
CASSLGQSVKEQFF TRBV5-1 . TRBJ2-1
CAYYDGDGEAFF TRBV7-9 many TRBJ1-1
CASSFDRGRGEQYF TRBV5-1 few TRBJ2-7
CASSLARLTSGKPGDTQYF TRBV7-8 few TRBJ2-3
CSAFRDRVQETQYF TRBV20-1 few TRBJ2-5
CAISETRNYGYTF TRBV10-3 few TRBJ1-2
CSVDGTLAHTEAFF TRBV29-1 . TRBJ1-1
CASSLTRTGDYGYTF TRBV7-2 . TRBJ1-2
CASRDLSYEQYF TRBV25-1 many TRBJ2-7
CASSLRGGGRETQYF TRBV3-1 . TRBJ2-5
CSAISRPIEDTQYF TRBV20-1 . TRBJ2-3
CASSQRGMQSNGYTF TRBV5-1 . TRBJ1-2
CASSVAGGPAYNEQFF TRBV27 . TRBJ2-1